Here is one T cell receptor beta chain with its context. Its antigen remains unknown. This record comes from a study of Tregs in tolerant kidney transplant recipients. Study-wide results and limits: Few patients were studied, so findings need validation in larger groups. Nucleotide sequences could not be compared across some patients' samples due to primer changes. Activated donor B cell expansion appeared to reveal the most relevant donor-specific TCRbeta repertoire.

Libraries were prepared by immunoSEQ multiplex PCR; TCRdb keeps only in-frame clonotypes and omits some of them. The sample records 84,000 or so clones, 93% being singletons. Related graft donors supplied nonmyeloablative bone marrow transplants, and mixed chimerism was transient. CD4+CD25+CD127- Tregs, CD4+CD25- non-Tregs, CD4 and CD8 cells were sorted. This CDR3 spans 15 amino acids. Trimming stripped 4 bases from V and 2 bases from J, with 17 bases between. Germline assignment: CDR1 SQVTM and CDR2 ANQGSEA. Source: CD4+ T cells from blood (PBMCs), taken 12 months after the transplant. The receptor comes from a human patient who received a combined kidney and bone marrow transplant. The graft donor may account for some of the T cells. V gene TRBV29-1 combines with J gene TRBJ1-2; a possible D gene is TRBD1 (5 bases). CDR3 sequence (DNA): TGCAGCGTTGGAGGGAGGGGTATAACGAACTATGGCTACACCTTC. Residues: CSVGGRGITNYGYTF.